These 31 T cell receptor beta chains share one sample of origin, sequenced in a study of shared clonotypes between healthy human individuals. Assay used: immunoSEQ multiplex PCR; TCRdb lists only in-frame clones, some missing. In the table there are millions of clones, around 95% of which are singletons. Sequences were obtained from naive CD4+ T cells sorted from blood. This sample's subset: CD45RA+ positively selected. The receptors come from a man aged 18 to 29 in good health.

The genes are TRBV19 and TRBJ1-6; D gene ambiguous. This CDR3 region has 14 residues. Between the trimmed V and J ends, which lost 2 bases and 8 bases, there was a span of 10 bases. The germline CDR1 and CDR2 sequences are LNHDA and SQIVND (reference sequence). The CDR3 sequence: CASSIQTFDSPLHF. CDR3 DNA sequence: TGTGCCAGTAGTATACAGACATTCGATTCACCCCTCCACTTT.

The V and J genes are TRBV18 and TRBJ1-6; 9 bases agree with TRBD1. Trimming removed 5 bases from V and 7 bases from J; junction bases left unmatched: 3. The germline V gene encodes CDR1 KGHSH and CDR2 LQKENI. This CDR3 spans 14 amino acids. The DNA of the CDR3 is TGTGCCAGCTCAGTGGACAGGGGAAATTCACCCCTCCACTTT. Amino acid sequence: CASSVDRGNSPLHF.

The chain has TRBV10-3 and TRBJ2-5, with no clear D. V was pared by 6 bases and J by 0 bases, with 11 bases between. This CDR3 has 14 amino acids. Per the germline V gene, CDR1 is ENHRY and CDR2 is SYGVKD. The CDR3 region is CAISRSKDQETQYF. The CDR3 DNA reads TGTGCCATCAGCCGGTCTAAGGACCAAGAGACCCAGTACTTC.

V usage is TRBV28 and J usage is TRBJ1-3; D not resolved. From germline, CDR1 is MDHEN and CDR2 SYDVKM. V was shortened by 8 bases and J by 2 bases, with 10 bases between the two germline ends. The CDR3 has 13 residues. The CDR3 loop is CASAFGAGNTIYF. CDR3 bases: TGTGCCAGCGCGTTTGGGGCTGGAAACACCATATATTTT.

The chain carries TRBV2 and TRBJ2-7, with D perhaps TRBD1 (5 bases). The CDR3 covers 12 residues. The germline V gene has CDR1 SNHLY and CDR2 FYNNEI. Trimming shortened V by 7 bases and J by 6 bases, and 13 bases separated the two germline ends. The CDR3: CASKAGWGEQYF. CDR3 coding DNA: TGTGCCAGCAAAGCAGGGTGGGGCGAGCAGTACTTC. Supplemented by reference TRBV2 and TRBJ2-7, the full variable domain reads EPEVTQTPSHQVTQMGQEVILRCVPISNHLYFYWYRQILGQKVEFLVSFYNNEISEKSEIFDDQFSVERPDGSNFTLKIRSTKLEDSAMYFCASKAGWGEQYFGPGTRLTVT.

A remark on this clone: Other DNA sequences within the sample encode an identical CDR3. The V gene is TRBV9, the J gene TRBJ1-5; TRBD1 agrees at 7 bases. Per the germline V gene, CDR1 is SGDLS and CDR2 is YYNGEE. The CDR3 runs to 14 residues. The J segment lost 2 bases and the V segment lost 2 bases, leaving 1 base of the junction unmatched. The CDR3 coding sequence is TGTGCCAGCAGCGTGGGGACAGGCAATCAGCCCCAGCATTTT. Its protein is CASSVGTGNQPQHF. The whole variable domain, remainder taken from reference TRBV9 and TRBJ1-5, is DSGVTQTPKHLITATGQRVTLRCSPRSGDLSVYWYQQSLDQGLQFLIQYYNGEERAKGNILERFSAQQFPDLHSELNLSSLELGDSALYFCASSVGTGNQPQHFGDGTRLSIL.

Here the CDR3 reads CASTNQRLNTGELFF. The CDR3, as DNA: TGTGCCAGCACGAACCAGCGATTGAACACCGGGGAGCTGTTTTTT. This chain links TRBV2 with TRBJ2-2, with D uncertain. Germline CDR1 and CDR2: SNHLY and FYNNEI. CDR3 length equals 15 residues. Trimming pared 7 bases from V and 1 base from J, leaving 13 bases between.

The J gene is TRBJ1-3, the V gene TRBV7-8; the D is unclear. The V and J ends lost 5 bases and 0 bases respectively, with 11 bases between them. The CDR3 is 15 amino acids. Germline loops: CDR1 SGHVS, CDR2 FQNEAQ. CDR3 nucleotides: TGTGCCAGCAGCGGGCTCTCTTCCTCTGGAAACACCATATATTTT. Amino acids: CASSGLSSSGNTIYF.

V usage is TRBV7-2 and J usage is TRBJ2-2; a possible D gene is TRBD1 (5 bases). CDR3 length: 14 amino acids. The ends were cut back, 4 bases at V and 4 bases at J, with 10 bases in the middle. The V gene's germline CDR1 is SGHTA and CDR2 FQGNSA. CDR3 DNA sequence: TGTGCCAGCAGCTCGGACACCCTCACCGGGGAGCTGTTTTTT. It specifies CASSSDTLTGELFF.

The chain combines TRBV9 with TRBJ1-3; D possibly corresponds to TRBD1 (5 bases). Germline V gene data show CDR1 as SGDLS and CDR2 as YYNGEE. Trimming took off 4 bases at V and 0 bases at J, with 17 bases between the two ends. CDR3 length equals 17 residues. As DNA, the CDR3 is TGTGCCAGCAGCAAAGAACTCGGGGGGTCCTCTGGAAACACCATATATTTT. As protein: CASSKELGGSSGNTIYF.

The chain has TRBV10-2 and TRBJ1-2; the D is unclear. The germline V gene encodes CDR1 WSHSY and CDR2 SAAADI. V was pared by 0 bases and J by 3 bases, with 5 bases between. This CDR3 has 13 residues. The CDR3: CASSESGYYGYTF. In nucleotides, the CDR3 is TGCGCCAGCAGTGAGTCGGGGTACTATGGCTACACCTTC.

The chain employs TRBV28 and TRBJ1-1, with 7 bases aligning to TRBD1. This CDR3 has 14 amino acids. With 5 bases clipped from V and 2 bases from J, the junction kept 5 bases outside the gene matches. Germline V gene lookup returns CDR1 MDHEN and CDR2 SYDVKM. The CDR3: CASSPDRKNTEAFF. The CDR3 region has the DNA TGTGCCAGCAGTCCGGACAGGAAAAACACTGAAGCTTTCTTT.

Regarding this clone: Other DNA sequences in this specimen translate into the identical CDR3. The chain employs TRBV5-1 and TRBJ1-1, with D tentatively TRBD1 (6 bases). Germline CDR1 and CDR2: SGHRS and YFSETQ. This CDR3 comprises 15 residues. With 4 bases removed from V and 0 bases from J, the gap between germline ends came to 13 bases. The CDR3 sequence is CASSPGGAMNTEAFF. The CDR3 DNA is TGCGCCAGCAGCCCCGGGGGGGCCATGAACACTGAAGCTTTCTTT. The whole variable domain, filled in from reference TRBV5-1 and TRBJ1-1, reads KAGVTQTPRYLIKTRGQQVTLSCSPISGHRSVSWYQQTPGQGLQFLFEYFSETQRNKGNFPGRFSGRQFSNSRSEMNVSTLELGDSALYLCASSPGGAMNTEAFFGQGTRLTVV.

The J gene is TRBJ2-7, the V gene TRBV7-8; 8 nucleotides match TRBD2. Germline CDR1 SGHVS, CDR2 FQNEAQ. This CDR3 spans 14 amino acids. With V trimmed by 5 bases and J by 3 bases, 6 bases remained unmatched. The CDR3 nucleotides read TGTGCCAGCAGCCATAGCGGGACCGACTACGAGCAGTACTTC. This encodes CASSHSGTDYEQYF.

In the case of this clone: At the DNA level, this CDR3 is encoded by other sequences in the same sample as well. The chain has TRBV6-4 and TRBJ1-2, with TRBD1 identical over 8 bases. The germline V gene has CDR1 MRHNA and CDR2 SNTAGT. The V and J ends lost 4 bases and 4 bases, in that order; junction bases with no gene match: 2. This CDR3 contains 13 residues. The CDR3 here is CASSATGGYGYTF. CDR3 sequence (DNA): TGTGCCAGCAGTGCAACAGGGGGCTATGGCTACACCTTC.

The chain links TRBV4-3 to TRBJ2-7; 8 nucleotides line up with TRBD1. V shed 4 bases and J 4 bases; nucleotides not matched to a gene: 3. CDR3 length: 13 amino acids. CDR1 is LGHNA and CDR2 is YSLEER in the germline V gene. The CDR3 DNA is TGCGCCAGCAGCCTAACAGGGGGGTACGAGCAGTACTTC. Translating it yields CASSLTGGYEQYF.

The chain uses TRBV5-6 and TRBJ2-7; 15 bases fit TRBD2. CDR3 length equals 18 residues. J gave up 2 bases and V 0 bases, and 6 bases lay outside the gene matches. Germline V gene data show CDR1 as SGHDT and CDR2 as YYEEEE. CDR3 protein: CASSLVGTSGGLAYEQYF. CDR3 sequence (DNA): TGTGCCAGCAGCTTGGTCGGGACTAGCGGGGGGCTCGCCTACGAGCAGTACTTC.

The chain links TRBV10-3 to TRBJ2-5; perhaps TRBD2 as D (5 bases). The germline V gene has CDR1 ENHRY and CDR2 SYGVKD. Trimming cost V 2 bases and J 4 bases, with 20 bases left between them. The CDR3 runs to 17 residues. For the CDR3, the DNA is TGTGCCATCAGTGAGCCAAGGAATCCTCGAGGGATAGAGACCCAGTACTTC. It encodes CAISEPRNPRGIETQYF.

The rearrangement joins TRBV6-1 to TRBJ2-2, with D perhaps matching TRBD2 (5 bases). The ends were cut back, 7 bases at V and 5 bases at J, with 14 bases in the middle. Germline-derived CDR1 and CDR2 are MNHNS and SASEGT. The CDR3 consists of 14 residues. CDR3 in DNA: TGTGCCAGCAATTCCAACCGAGGGACCGGGGAGCTGTTTTTT. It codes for CASNSNRGTGELFF.

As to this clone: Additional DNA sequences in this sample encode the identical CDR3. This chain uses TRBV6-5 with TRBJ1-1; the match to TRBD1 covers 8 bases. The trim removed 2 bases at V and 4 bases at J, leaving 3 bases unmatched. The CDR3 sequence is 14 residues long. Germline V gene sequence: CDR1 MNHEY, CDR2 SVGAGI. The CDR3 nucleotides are TGTGCCAGCAGTTACCAGGGGGCCGGCACTGAAGCTTTCTTT. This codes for CASSYQGAGTEAFF.

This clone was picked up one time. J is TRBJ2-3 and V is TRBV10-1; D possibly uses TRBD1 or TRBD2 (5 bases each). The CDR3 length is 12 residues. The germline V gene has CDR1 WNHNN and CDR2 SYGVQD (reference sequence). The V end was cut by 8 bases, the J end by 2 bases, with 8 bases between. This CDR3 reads CASGGDTDTQYF. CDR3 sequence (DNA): TGCGCCAGCGGGGGAGACACAGATACGCAGTATTTT.

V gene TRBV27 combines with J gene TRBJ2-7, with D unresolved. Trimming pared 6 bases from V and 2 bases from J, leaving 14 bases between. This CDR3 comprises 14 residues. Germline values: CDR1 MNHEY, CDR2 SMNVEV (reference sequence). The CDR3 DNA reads TGTGCCAGCAGCCCCCCGGCAGTGCCCTACGAGCAGTACTTC. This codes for CASSPPAVPYEQYF.

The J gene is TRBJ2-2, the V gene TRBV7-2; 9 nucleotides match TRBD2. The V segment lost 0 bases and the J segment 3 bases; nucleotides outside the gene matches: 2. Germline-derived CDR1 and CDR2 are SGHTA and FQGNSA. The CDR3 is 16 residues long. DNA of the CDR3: TGTGCCAGCAGCTTAGCTAGCGGGAGCTACACCGGGGAGCTGTTTTTT. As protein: CASSLASGSYTGELFF.

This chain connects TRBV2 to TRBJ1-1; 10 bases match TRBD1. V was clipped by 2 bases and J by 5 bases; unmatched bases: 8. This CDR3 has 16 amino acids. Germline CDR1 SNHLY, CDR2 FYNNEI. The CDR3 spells CASSERSTGGGTEAFF. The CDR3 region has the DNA TGTGCCAGCAGTGAAAGGTCGACAGGGGGCGGAACTGAAGCTTTCTTT.

CDR3 sequence: CSPLRLAGGDSYEQYF. The CDR3 nucleotides are TGCAGCCCTTTGCGACTAGCGGGAGGAGACTCCTACGAGCAGTACTTC. The chain combines TRBV29-1 with TRBJ2-7; 13 positions match TRBD2. Trimming took 8 bases from V and 0 from J; bases not matched to a gene: 10. CDR1 and CDR2 from the germline V gene are SQVTM and ANQGSEA. CDR3 length: 16 residues.

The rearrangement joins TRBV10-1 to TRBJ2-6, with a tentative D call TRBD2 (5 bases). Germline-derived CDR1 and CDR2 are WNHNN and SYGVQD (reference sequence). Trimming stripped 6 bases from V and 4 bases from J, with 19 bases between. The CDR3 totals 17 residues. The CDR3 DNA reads TGCGCCAGCAGCGATTCGAGGGAATATACCGGGGCCAACGTCCTGACTTTC. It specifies CASSDSREYTGANVLTF.

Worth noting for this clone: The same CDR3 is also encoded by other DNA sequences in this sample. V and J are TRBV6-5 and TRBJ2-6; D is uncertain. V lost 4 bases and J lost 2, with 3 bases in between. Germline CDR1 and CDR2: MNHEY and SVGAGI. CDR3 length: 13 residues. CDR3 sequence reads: CASSSPGANVLTF. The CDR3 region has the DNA TGTGCCAGCAGTTCTCCTGGGGCCAACGTCCTGACTTTC.

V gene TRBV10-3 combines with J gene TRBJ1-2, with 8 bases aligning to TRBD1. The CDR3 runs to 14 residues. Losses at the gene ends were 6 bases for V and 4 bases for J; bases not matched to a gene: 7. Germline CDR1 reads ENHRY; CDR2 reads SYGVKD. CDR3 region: CAIRPGQERYGYTF. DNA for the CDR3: TGTGCCATCAGGCCGGGACAGGAGCGCTATGGCTACACCTTC.

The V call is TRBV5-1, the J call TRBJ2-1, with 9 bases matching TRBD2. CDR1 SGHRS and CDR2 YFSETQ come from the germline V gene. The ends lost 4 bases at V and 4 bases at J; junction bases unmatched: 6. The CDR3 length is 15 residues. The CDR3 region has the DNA TGCGCCAGCAGCGCCGGGACTAGCAGTTACAATGAGCAGTTCTTC. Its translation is CASSAGTSSYNEQFF.

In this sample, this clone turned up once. The CDR3 reads CASSLRLRTGELFF. In nucleotides, the CDR3 is TGTGCCAGCAGTTTAAGGCTCAGAACCGGGGAGCTGTTTTTT. The rearrangement links TRBV28 to TRBJ2-2; D is unresolved. This CDR3 region has 14 residues. Germline assignment: CDR1 MDHEN and CDR2 SYDVKM. Trimming removed 2 bases at V and 5 bases at J, with 9 bases between.

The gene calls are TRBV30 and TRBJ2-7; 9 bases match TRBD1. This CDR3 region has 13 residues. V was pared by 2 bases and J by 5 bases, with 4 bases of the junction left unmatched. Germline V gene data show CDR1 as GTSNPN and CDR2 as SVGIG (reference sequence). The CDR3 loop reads CAWSRDRENEQYF. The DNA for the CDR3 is TGTGCCTGGAGTCGGGACAGGGAAAACGAGCAGTACTTC.